This TCR beta chain is from a study of T cells in Graves' hyperthyroidism and ophthalmopathy. CDR1 and CDR2 from the germline V gene are SGHRS and YFSETQ. Trimming stripped 0 bases from V and 2 bases from J, with 9 bases between. The CDR3 spans 14 residues. Newly diagnosed patients aged 18 to 65 had hyperthyroidism of under 2 months' duration. Blood dates from first hyperthyroidism diagnosis, before any ophthalmopathy symptoms. It was RNA transcripts that yielded the amplified TCR beta CDR3 regions. When the TCR CDR3 underwent first-round RT-PCR, the HTBI primer set was used. In TCRdb, the multiplex PCR reads were re-called with MiXCR into one record per CDR3 protein. The table shows 300,000 to 450,000 distinct CDR3 sequences, with about a sixth occurring only once. The table lists this clonotype with many counts.

Sequencing was done on a sample of blood. The gene calls are TRBV5-1 and TRBJ2-7; D is possibly TRBD1 or TRBD2 (6 bases each). The source of this sequence is a woman younger than 30 with Graves' hyperthyroidism that later progressed to Graves' ophthalmopathy. The CDR3 nucleotides are TGCGCCAGCAGCTTGGAGGGGGGCCCCTACGAGCAGTACTTC. Its translation is CASSLEGGPYEQYF.